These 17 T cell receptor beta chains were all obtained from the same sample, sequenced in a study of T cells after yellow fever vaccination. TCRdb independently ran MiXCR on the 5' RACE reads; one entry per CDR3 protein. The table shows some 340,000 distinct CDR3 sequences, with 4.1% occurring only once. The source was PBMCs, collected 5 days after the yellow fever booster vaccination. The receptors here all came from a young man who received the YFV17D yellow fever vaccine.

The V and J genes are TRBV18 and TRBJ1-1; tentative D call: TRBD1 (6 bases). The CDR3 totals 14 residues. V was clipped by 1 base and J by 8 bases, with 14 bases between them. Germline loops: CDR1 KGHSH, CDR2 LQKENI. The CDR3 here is CASSPLARGVEAFF. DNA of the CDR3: TGTGCCAGCTCACCACTGGCTAGGGGGGTAGAAGCTTTCTTT.

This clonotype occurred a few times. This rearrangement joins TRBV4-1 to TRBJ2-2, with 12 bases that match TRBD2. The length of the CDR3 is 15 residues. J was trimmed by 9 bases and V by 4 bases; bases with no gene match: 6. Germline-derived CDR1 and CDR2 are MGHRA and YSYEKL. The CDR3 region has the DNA TGCGCCAGCAGCCCCCGACTAGCGGGGGCCTGGGAGCTGTTTTTT. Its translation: CASSPRLAGAWELFF.

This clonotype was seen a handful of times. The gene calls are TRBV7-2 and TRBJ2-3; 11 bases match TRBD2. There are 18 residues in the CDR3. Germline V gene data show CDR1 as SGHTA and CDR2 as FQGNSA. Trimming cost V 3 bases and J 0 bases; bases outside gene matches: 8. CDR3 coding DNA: TGTGCCAGCAGCTTCCGACTAGCGGGACAAACTAGCACAGATACGCAGTATTTT. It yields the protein CASSFRLAGQTSTDTQYF. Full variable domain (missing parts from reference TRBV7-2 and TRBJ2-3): GAGVSQSPSNKVTEKGKDVELRCDPISGHTALYWYRQSLGQGLEFLIYFQGNSAPDKSGLPSDRFSAERTGGSVSTLTIQRTQQEDSAVYLCASSFRLAGQTSTDTQYFGPGTRLTVL.

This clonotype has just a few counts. The CDR3 sequence is CASRAQVRGEQYV. DNA for the CDR3: TGTGCCAGCAGGGCACAGGTGCGGGGGGAGCAGTACGTC. The V gene is TRBV28, the J gene TRBJ2-7; 7 positions match TRBD2. CDR3 length: 13 residues. In germline, CDR1 is MDHEN, CDR2 SYDVKM. V lost 6 bases to trimming and J lost 7 bases; unmatched junction nucleotides: 9.

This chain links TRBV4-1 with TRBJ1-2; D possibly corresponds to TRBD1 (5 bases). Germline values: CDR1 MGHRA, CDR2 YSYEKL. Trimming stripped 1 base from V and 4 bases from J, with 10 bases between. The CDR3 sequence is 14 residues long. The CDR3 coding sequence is TGCGCCAGCAGCCAAGTCCCCGGGACCTATGGCTACACCTTC. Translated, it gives CASSQVPGTYGYTF.

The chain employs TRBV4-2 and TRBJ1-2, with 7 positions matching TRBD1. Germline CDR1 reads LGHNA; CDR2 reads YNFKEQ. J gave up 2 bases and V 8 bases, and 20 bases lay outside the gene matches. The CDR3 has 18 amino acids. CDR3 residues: CASGAGGMGQSQNYGYTF. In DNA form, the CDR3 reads TGTGCCAGCGGGGCAGGGGGAATGGGCCAATCCCAGAACTATGGCTACACCTTC.

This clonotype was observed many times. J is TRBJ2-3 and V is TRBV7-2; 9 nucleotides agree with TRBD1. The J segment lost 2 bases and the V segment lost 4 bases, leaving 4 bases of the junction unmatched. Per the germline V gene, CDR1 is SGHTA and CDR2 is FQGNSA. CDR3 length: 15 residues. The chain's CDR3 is CASSSWTGVTDTQYF. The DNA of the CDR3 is TGTGCCAGCAGCTCCTGGACAGGGGTCACAGATACGCAGTATTTT.

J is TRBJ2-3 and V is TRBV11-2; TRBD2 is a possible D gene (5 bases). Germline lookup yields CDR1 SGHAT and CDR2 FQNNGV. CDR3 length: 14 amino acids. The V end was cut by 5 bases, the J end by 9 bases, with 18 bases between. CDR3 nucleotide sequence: TGTGCCAGCAGCCCCGGACTCCCACCATCGACGCAGTATTTT. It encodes CASSPGLPPSTQYF.

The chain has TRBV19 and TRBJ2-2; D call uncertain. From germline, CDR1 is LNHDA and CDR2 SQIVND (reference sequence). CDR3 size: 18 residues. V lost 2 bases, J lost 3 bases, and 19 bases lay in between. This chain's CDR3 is CASSIIGTKSTYTGELFF. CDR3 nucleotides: TGTGCCAGTAGTATAATCGGCACCAAGAGTACTTACACCGGGGAGCTGTTTTTT.

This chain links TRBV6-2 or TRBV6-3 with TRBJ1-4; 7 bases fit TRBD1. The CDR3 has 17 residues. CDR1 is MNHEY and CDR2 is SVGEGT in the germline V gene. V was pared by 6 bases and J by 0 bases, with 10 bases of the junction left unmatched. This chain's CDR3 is CASSLGQALPTNEKLFF. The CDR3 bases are TGTGCCAGCAGCCTCGGACAGGCATTACCAACTAATGAAAAACTGTTTTTT.

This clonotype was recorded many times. This CDR3 reads CASSPGVTTDTQYF. In nucleotides, the CDR3 is TGTGCCAGCAGTCCGGGGGTAACTACAGATACGCAGTATTTT. The V call is TRBV28, the J call TRBJ2-3, with D maybe TRBD2 (6 bases). Per germline, CDR1 MDHEN and CDR2 SYDVKM. Deletions cut 5 bases from V and 3 bases from J, with 12 bases between. There are 14 residues in the CDR3.

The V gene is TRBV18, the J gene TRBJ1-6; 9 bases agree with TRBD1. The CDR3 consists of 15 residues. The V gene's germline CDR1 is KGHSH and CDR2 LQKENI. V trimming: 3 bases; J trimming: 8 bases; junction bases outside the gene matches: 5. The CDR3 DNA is TGTGCCAGCTCACCTTTGGGACAGGGTGATTCACCCCTCCACTTT. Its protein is CASSPLGQGDSPLHF. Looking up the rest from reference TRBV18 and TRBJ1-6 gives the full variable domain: NAGVMQNPRHLVRRRGQEARLRCSPMKGHSHVYWYRQLPEEGLKFMVYLQKENIIDESGMPKERFSAEFPKEGPSILRIQQVVRGDSAAYFCASSPLGQGDSPLHFGNGTRLTVT.

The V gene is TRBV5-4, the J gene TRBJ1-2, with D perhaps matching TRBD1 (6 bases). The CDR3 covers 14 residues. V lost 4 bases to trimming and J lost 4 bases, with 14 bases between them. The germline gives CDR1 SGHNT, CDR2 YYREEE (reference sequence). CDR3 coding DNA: TGTGCCAGCAGCGCAACAGGGCAGGGCTATGGCTACACCTTC. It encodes CASSATGQGYGYTF. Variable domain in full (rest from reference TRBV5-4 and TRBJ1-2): ETGVTQSPTHLIKTRGQQVTLRCSSQSGHNTVSWYQQALGQGPQFIFQYYREEENGRGNFPPRFSGLQFPNYSSELNVNALELDDSALYLCASSATGQGYGYTFGSGTRLTVV.

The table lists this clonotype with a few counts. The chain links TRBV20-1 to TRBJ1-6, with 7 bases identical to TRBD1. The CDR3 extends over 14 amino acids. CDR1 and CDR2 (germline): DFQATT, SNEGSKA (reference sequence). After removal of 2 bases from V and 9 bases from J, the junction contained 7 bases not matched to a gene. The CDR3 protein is CSARTDRESSPLHF. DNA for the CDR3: TGCAGTGCTAGAACCGACAGGGAAAGTTCACCCCTCCACTTT.

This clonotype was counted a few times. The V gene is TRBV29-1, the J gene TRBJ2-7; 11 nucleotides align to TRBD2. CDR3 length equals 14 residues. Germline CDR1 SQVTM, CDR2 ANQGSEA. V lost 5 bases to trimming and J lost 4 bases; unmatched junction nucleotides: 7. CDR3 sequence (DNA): TGCAGCGTTACTAGCGGGGGTGGCCTATACGAGCAGTACTTC. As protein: CSVTSGGGLYEQYF.

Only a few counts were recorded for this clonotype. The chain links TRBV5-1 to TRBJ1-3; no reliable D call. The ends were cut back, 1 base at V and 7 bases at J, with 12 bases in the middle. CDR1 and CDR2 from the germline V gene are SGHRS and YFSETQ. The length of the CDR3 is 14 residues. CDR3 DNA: TGCGCCAGCAGCTTGAGTCCTGAGCTCAACACCATATATTTT. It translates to CASSLSPELNTIYF. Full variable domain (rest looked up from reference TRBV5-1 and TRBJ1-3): KAGVTQTPRYLIKTRGQQVTLSCSPISGHRSVSWYQQTPGQGLQFLFEYFSETQRNKGNFPGRFSGRQFSNSRSEMNVSTLELGDSALYLCASSLSPELNTIYFGEGSWLTVV.

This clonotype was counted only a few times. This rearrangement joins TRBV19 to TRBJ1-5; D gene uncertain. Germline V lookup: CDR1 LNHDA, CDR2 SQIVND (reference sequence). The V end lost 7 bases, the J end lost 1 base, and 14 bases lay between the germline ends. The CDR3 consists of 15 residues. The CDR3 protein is CASNPGSWSNQPQHF. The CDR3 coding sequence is TGTGCCAGTAATCCCGGCTCCTGGAGCAATCAGCCCCAGCATTTT. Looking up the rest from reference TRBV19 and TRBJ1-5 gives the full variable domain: DGGITQSPKYLFRKEGQNVTLSCEQNLNHDAMYWYRQDPGQGLRLIYYSQIVNDFQKGDIAEGYSVSREKKESFPLTVTSAQKNPTAFYLCASNPGSWSNQPQHFGDGTRLSIL.